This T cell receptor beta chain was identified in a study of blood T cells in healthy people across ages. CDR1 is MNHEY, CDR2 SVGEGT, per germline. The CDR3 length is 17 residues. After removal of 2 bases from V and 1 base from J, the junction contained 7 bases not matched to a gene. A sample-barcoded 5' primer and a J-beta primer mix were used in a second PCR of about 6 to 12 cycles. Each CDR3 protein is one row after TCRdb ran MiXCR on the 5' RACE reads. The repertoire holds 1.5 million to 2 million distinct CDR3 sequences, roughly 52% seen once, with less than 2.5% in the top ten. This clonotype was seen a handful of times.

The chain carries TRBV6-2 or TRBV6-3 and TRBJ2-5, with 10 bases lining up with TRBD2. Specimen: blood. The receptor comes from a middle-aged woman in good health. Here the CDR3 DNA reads TGTGCCAGCAGTTACGAGCGGGGGGGCCGGTTCCAAGAGACCCAGTACTTC. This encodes CASSYERGGRFQETQYF.